The next 5 T cell receptor beta chains were all read from a single sample in a study of blood T cells in healthy people across ages. For the second PCR, which ran for about 6 to 12 cycles, a sample-barcoded 5' primer and a J-beta primer mix were used. TCRdb re-called the 5' RACE reads through MiXCR, storing one row per CDR3 protein. The table lists some 1.4 million distinct CDR3 sequences, approximately 42% of them singletons. Sequencing was performed on blood. The receptors derive from a young woman in good health.

Comments on this clonotype: One end of the junction varies from germline; a read error may be responsible. The rearrangement joins TRBV11-2 to TRBJ2-3; D might be TRBD2 (6 bases). The CDR3 extends over 14 amino acids. CDR1 is SGHAT, CDR2 FQNNGV, per germline. CDR3 loop: CDSSLDRLVDTQYF. The CDR3, as DNA: TGTGACAGCAGCTTAGATCGACTAGTAGATACGCAGTATTTT.

The rearrangement links TRBV5-1 to TRBJ2-7, with 14 bases that match TRBD2. The ends lost 7 bases at V and 6 bases at J; junction bases unmatched: 9. This CDR3 is 15 amino acids long. The germline V gene encodes CDR1 SGHRS and CDR2 YFSETQ. The chain's CDR3 is CASGRLAGGLPEQYF. CDR3 DNA: TGCGCCAGCGGACGACTAGCGGGAGGGCTCCCCGAGCAGTACTTC.

This chain joins TRBV2 and TRBJ2-7; TRBD1 matches at 8 bases. The CDR3 length is 13 residues. Unmatched junction bases numbered 6, after V lost 8 bases and J lost 3 bases. Germline lookup yields CDR1 SNHLY and CDR2 FYNNEI. The CDR3 bases are TGTGCCAGCTCCGGACAGGGTGGCTACGAGCAGTACTTC. Its protein is CASSGQGGYEQYF.

The chain combines TRBV10-3 with TRBJ1-1; the D is unclear. The germline gives CDR1 ENHRY, CDR2 SYGVKD. Trimming stripped 5 bases from V and 6 bases from J, with 13 bases between. This CDR3 contains 13 residues. Written as DNA, the CDR3 is TGTGCCATCAGTAAAAACAAGGGCGCTGAAGCTTTCTTT. Its translation is CAISKNKGAEAFF.

This rearrangement joins TRBV13 to TRBJ1-2; 9 nucleotides agree with TRBD1. The CDR3 sequence is 15 residues long. Germline-derived CDR1 and CDR2 are PRHDT and FYEKMQ (reference sequence). V was pared by 2 bases and J by 4 bases, with 5 bases of the junction left unmatched. CDR3 sequence (DNA): TGTGCCAGCAGCTTACCGGGACAGGGTGCCTATGGCTACACCTTC. It is translated as CASSLPGQGAYGYTF. Drawing the rest from reference TRBV13 and TRBJ1-2, the complete variable domain is AAGVIQSPRHLIKEKRETATLKCYPIPRHDTVYWYQQGPGQDPQFLISFYEKMQSDKGSIPDRFSAQQFSDYHSELNMSSLELGDSALYFCASSLPGQGAYGYTFGSGTRLTVV.